This TCR beta chain was recovered during a study of cytomegalovirus exposure and HLA in healthy donors (TCRdb year 2017). For context, the study as a whole: In an earlier analysis of 587 of the donors, 250 to 350 Gb of sequence data and some 100 million unique TCR beta sequences from about 179 million T cells were reported. In the later analysis, no new phenotypic data were used to find candidate immune exposures; instead, reliance was placed on TCR beta sequences and their occurrence across donors. Roughly 320 gigabases of sequencing data and 75 million to 85 million unique TCR sequences made up an early release that covered several hundred HLA-typed donors. Genome-wide SNP genotypes for about 60% of the roughly 700 donors were used in a later genetic analysis, which treated that subset as a discovery cohort. Of the roughly 400 genotyped donors, 81% fell in the genetic ancestry cluster associated with self-reported Caucasian donors. Both class I and class II loci were covered by HLA typing, at four-digit resolution. The aim of the study was to test whether cataloging public T cell receptors could identify signatures of past pathogen exposure. Alongside the repertoire data, information on donor age, sex, ethnicity and CMV serostatus was compiled. Among 300 to 500 genotyped donors of the cohort, an average of around 250,000 unique TCR beta nucleotide sequences was sequenced per donor, of which about 20% were non-productive. To predict cytomegalovirus infection status, the study combined high-throughput TCR immunosequencing, statistical association of individual TCRs with disease status, and machine learning. A later analysis re-examined previously published TCR beta repertoires from roughly 650 donors and added high-resolution HLA genotyping to investigate patterns of TCR occurrence. Because of strong linkage in the cohort, four to six DR-DQ haplotypes were treated as single units for association and clustering. In addition to the first cohort of 666 subjects, a separate validation cohort of 120 different subjects was used. An earlier analysis of some 600 of the donors applied high-throughput TCR beta sequencing to assess whether each TCR beta V gene segment acted as functional or pseudogenic. The T cell repertoires of 666 subjects were profiled by immunosequencing and related to cytomegalovirus serostatus. Typing coverage varied by locus: 629-630 donors for A, B, C, DRB1 and DQB1; more than 500 for DQA1; about 570 for DPA1; roughly 470 for DPB1. All discovery cohort repertoires had been generated on a single sequencing platform. Paper-wide results and their limitations: An association between a missense DCLRE1C variant and V-gene and J-gene trimming of TCR beta chains was found in a later genetic analysis and replicated in an independent cohort. The study listed 150 to 200 TCR beta chains as associated with cytomegalovirus. Cytomegalovirus status was reported to be diagnosed by the classifier with high specificity and sensitivity in both the original and validation cohorts. It was suggested by the authors that the approach could potentially be generalized to other disease states and immunological phenotypes. Broadly in line with IMGT annotations, most TCR beta V segments showed up in productive rearrangements about 87% or about 30% of the time in an earlier analysis of some 590 of the donors. A cluster of highly shared sequence variants was judged likely to be a technical artifact of the sequencing pipeline. In vitro tests confirmed that three of the cytomegalovirus-associated TCR beta chains recognize cytomegalovirus antigens. A later analysis reported that several top co-occurrence clusters appeared linked to parvovirus B19, influenza, CMV and Epstein-Barr virus. In a later analysis, the rate of TCR association differed among HLA loci, with DRB1 alleles having the most associated TCRs and HLA-C alleles having the fewest. Because HLA typing was unavailable for some donors at each locus, only the typed subset was used in association tests. In a later analysis, HLA-associated TCR beta chains were found to be more clonally expanded and to have lower generation probabilities than equally common non-associated chains. A further reported finding was that TCR beta sequences accurately predicted the HLA-A and HLA-B alleles for most subjects in the first cohort. A later analysis found that most CMV-associated TCR beta chains appeared HLA-restricted, with HLA associations seemingly driven largely by CMV exposure. A later analysis associated some 17,000 TCR beta sequences with specific HLA alleles at a false discovery rate of 0.05. Because counts were too low, around 17 rarely observed V segments, including chromosome 9 orphons, were left out of the earlier analysis of some 640 of the donors. Presence/absence analyses assumed roughly uniform sequencing depth across donors, an assumption that may not hold. Linkage disequilibrium might explain the correlated functional status among segregating V segments, but an unknown experimental factor could not be excluded. A later genetic analysis reported fewer N-insertions in productive TCRs among donors in an Asian-associated ancestry cluster than the roughly 700-donor mean. For the cohort, immune exposure information was limited to CMV serostatus. Assigning TCR associations to individual alleles was difficult when HLA alleles, especially DR and DQ, strongly co-occurred. In this cohort, only TCR beta chains were sequenced, and detectable features were limited by the absence of alpha or paired-chain data. Some IMGT-functional V segments, including TRBV6-2 and TRBV6-3, could not be distinguished by the 87-base-pair reads and were therefore excluded. Most TCR sequences were seen in very few donors, while some public TCRs were found in many individuals.

The cohort was made up of 500 to 800 healthy bone marrow donors. At the time of sampling, all cohort members were nominally healthy, though unrecorded immune exposures were likely present. The donor tested CMV seronegative, placing the donor among the roughly 400 seronegative members of the cohort. A peripheral blood sample was provided by each donor, and peripheral blood mononuclear cells were used for TCR beta sequencing. The Qiagen DNeasy Blood Extraction Kit was used to extract genomic DNA from the blood cell samples. As for this clone: The antigen it binds to is not known. No much larger clone exists at a distance of one base, and base qualities are not known. This same CDR3 is encoded by further DNA sequences in the sample.

The protocol used for the library was the immunoSEQ multiplex PCR assay. For the multiplex PCR, a mixture combining 60 forward primers for TCR Vbeta segments and 13 reverse primers for TCR Jbeta segments was used. A multiplex PCR assay on genomic DNA amplified the CDR3 region of rearranged TCR beta genes. The amplified TCR beta libraries were sequenced on the Illumina HiSeq System as 87-base-pair reads. The original methods were these. A later analysis counted about 80 million unique TCR beta chains across the 500 to 850 repertoires, and around 9.9 million of these chains were shared by at least two donors. A nearest-neighbor algorithm error-corrected the raw reads and collapsed the reads into unique sequences, merging closely related sequences to remove PCR and sequencing errors. Alignment of CDR3 sequences to IMGT reference sequences was used to assign V, D and J gene segments. Each retained sequence needed at least a six-nucleotide match to both a V gene segment and a J gene segment. Rearrangements were classified as productive when the CDR3 lacked stop codons and remained in frame with V and J, and all other rearrangements were classified as non-productive. CDR3 was defined by IMGT convention, running from the second conserved V-encoded cysteine to the conserved J-encoded phenylalanine. The earlier analysis of about 640 of the donors excluded any sequence lacking an unambiguous match to a single V gene segment. In an earlier analysis of 450 to 700 of the donors, V segments were called functional above 56.7% productive rearrangements and were called segregating when the between-donor standard deviation exceeded 5%. A statistical classification framework was developed to diagnose cytomegalovirus status using the catalog of TCR beta chain sequences. In a later analysis, TCR nucleotide sequences were compared against IMGT/GENE-DB human TR gene sequences so that V and J genes could be assigned. Using the TCRdist pipeline, a later analysis assigned CDR3 sequences along with most-parsimonious VDJ recombination scenarios. In a later analysis, every TCR beta chain was defined by the combination of its CDR3 amino acid sequence and its V-gene family, and reads without a unique V-gene family were dropped. As a way to deal with suspected cross-contamination and a sequencing artifact, a later analysis dropped roughly 600 nucleotide sequences that were highly shared and had low generation probability. A later analysis calculated a clonal expansion index for each public chain from normalized within-repertoire ranks of inferred template counts. In a later analysis, generation probabilities were computed using a VDJ recombination model fitted to out-of-frame rearrangements, and the results were checked against IGoR. In a later analysis, hypergeometric tests were used to score TCR-TCR, TCR-HLA and TCR-CMV co-occurrence, with a repertoire-size bias correction applied to TCR pairs. In a later analysis, false discovery rates were estimated by permuting HLA or CMV assignments 20 times. In a later analysis, co-occurring TCRs were grouped using DBSCAN, with TCRdist sequence similarity added in when clustering inside HLA-allele-positive subsets. Repertoires with fewer than 30,000 or more than 120,000 public chains were left out of co-occurrence clustering, as were about 5 repertoires with anomalous nucleotide sharing. TCRdb limited this immuneACCESS table to in-frame rearrangements with V and J called. A share of clones is missing; checked studies link under half to unresolved V genes, and the rest is unexplained. D and trimming were read from the DNA, whereas the V and J calls and clone size are those reported in that table. This sample lists around 150,000 clones; 70% to 80% were detected once. 5.1% of the sample rests with the top ten.

The germline V gene supplies CDR1 SGHVS and CDR2 FQNEAQ. The CDR3 runs 13 amino acids, cysteine and phenylalanine included. Just CDR3 DNA is preserved here, 39 bases in frame from base 1. Trimming removed 3 bases from V and 5 bases from J; the gene matches leave 3 bases unexplained. The chain joins TRBV7-8 to TRBJ1-1, with 7 middle bases fitting TRBD1. Source material: PBMCs. This receptor was obtained from a male donor in good health and CMV-seronegative. The nucleotide sequence reads as follows: TGTGCCAGCAGCTTCAGGGGGAGGACTGAAGCTTTCTTT. It translates to CASSFRGRTEAFF.